This T cell receptor beta chain was documented in a study of siplizumab effects on memory and regulatory T cells. Broader study findings: Roughly 80-95% of proliferating CD4+ or CD8+ clones defied assignment to a naive or memory phenotype. Proof of suppressive function in proliferating Tregs from siplizumab cultures was not established.

TCRdb's copy holds only in-frame clones and misses some; the assay was immunoSEQ multiplex PCR. The sample includes approximately 120,000 clones, about 90% of them seen just once. The ends were cut back, 3 bases at V and 6 bases at J, with 5 bases in the middle. The V gene's germline CDR1 is SQVTM and CDR2 ANQGSEA. The CDR3 totals 10 residues. Regarding this clone: What it binds is unknown.

Sequences were obtained from Tregs sorted from blood. The J gene is TRBJ1-2, the V gene TRBV29-1; TRBD1 might be the D (5 bases). The source is a human donor in good health. The CDR3 sequence is CSVDRDGYTF. Here the CDR3 DNA reads TGCAGCGTTGACAGGGATGGCTACACCTTC.